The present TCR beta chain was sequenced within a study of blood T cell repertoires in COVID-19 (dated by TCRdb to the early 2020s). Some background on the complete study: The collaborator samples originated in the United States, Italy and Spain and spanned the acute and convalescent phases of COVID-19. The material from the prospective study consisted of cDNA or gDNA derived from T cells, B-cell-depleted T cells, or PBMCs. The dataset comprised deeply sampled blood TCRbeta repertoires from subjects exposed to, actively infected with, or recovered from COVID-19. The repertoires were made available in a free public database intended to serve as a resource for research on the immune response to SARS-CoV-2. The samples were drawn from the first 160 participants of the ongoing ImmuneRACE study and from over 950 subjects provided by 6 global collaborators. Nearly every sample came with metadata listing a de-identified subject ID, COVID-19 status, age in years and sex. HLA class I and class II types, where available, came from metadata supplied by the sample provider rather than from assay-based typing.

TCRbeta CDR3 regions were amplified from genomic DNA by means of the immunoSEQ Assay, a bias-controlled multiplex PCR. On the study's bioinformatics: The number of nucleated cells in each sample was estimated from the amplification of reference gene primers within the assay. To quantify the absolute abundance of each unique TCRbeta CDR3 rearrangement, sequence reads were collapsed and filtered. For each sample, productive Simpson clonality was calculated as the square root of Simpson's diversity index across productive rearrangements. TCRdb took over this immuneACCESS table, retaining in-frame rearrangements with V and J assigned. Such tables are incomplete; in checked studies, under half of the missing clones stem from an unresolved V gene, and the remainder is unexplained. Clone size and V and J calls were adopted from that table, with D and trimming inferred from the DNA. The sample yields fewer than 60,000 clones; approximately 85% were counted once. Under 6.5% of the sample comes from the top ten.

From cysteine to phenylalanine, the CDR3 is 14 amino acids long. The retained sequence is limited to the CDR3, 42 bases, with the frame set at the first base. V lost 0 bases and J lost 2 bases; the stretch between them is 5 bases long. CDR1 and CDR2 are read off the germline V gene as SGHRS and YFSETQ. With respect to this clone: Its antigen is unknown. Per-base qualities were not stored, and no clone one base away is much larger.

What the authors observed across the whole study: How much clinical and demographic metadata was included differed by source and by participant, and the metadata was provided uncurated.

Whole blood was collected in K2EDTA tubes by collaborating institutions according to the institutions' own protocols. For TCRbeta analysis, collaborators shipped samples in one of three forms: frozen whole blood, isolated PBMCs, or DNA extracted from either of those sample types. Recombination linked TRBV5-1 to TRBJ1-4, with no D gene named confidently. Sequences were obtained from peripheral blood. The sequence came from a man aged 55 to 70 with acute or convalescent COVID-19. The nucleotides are TGCGCCAGCAGCTTGGATATCACTAATGAAAAACTGTTTTTT. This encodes CASSLDITNEKLFF.